This T cell receptor (beta chain) is drawn from a study of cytomegalovirus exposure and HLA in healthy donors. The PCR employed 60 Vbeta primers together with 13 Jbeta primers. The data were produced by immunoSEQ multiplex PCR, yet TCRdb's version contains in-frame clones alone and is incomplete. The profile covers around 90,000 clones, with under 85% appearing a single time and about 3.5% taken by the ten largest. CDR3 size: 15 residues. V shed 4 bases and J 0 bases; nucleotides not matched to a gene: 2. Germline V gene lookup returns CDR1 LNHDA and CDR2 SQIVND (reference sequence). This clone has just a few counts.

The chain couples TRBV19 to TRBJ1-2, with 10 bases fitting TRBD1. The sequenced sample was PBMCs. The sequence was obtained from a woman in her forties in good health and CMV-seronegative. CDR3 DNA: TGTGCCAGTAGTAGGGACAGGGGCGCTAACTATGGCTACACCTTC. It is translated as CASSRDRGANYGYTF.